This TCR beta chain appears in the sequencing data of a study of shared clonotypes between healthy human individuals. Germline lookup yields CDR1 SGDLS and CDR2 YYNGEE. The CDR3 has 16 residues. Trimming pared 4 bases from V and 3 bases from J, leaving 19 bases between. Only Caucasian adults living in Nashville, Tennessee served as donors. Every immunoSEQ plate was one replicate of a subset's evenly spread DNA. Generated by immunoSEQ multiplex PCR, the TCRdb table keeps only in-frame clones and is missing some. The data contain roughly 720,000 clones, around 90% of them seen just once; the ten biggest clones take up about a third.

The chain recombines TRBV9 with TRBJ1-2, with D maybe TRBD1 (5 bases). The clonotype comes from a man younger than 30 in good health. Some clones in this sample may be carry-over from other donors' samples. The sample comprised memory CD8+ T cells from PBMCs. Noted subset: CD45RO+ cells pooled with CCR7-negative TemRA cells. CDR3 coding DNA: TGTGCCAGCAGCTCCTTCACGGGGGAAGGTTACTATGGCTACACCTTC. It encodes CASSSFTGEGYYGYTF.